This is a list of T cell receptor beta chains from one sample in a study of T cell responses to AZD1222 COVID-19 vaccine. Assay used: immunoSEQ multiplex PCR; TCRdb lists only in-frame clones, some missing. The sample carries approximately 120,000 clones, around 85% recorded once. Sequences were derived from peripheral blood, sampled 28 days after the second AZD1222 dose. These receptors were taken from an adult who received the AZD1222 COVID-19 vaccine. Both conserved end residues are part of each CDR3. The order of the fields is CDR3 protein, CDR3 length, V gene, J gene.

CDR3 protein: CASSFVVGSGANVLTF
CDR3 length: 16
V gene: TRBV7-8
J gene: TRBJ2-6

CDR3 protein: CSVVDRKKNIQYF
CDR3 length: 13
V gene: TRBV29-1
J gene: TRBJ2-4

CDR3 protein: CASSFQGFSSYNEQFF
CDR3 length: 16
V gene: TRBV5-1
J gene: TRBJ2-1

CDR3 protein: CASSQEPGPPYEQYF
CDR3 length: 15
V gene: TRBV4-1
J gene: TRBJ2-7

CDR3 protein: CASSLGLAGGPGGYEQYF
CDR3 length: 18
V gene: TRBV13
J gene: TRBJ2-7

CDR3 protein: CASSFLIPGSPLHF
CDR3 length: 14
V gene: TRBV27
J gene: TRBJ1-6

CDR3 protein: CASNQMMSSGNTIYF
CDR3 length: 15
V gene: TRBV19
J gene: TRBJ1-3

CDR3 protein: CASSSPADTQYF
CDR3 length: 12
V gene: TRBV28
J gene: TRBJ2-3

CDR3 protein: CASSLSTGYPEKLFF
CDR3 length: 15
V gene: TRBV3-1/TRBV3-2
J gene: TRBJ1-4

CDR3 protein: CASSPQLASSYNEQFF
CDR3 length: 16
V gene: TRBV19
J gene: TRBJ2-1

CDR3 protein: CASSLTAFF
CDR3 length: 9
V gene: TRBV7-9
J gene: TRBJ1-1

CDR3 protein: CASSQDNGVVGVNTQYF
CDR3 length: 17
V gene: TRBV3-1/TRBV3-2
J gene: TRBJ2-3

CDR3 protein: CASSGPGSGGPPGTQYF
CDR3 length: 17
V gene: TRBV19
J gene: TRBJ2-5

CDR3 protein: CASSVEAVRTEAFF
CDR3 length: 14
V gene: TRBV9
J gene: TRBJ1-1

CDR3 protein: CASWEGRNYGYTF
CDR3 length: 13
V gene: TRBV25-1
J gene: TRBJ1-2

CDR3 protein: CASRIPARRGRDEQFF
CDR3 length: 16
V gene: TRBV11-2
J gene: TRBJ2-1

CDR3 protein: CASSYGQGQAFF
CDR3 length: 12
V gene: TRBV6-2/TRBV6-3
J gene: TRBJ1-1

CDR3 protein: CAWNPDTLNTEAFF
CDR3 length: 14
V gene: TRBV30
J gene: TRBJ1-1

CDR3 protein: CASYSGWGPYGYTF
CDR3 length: 14
V gene: TRBV5-8
J gene: TRBJ1-2

CDR3 protein: CASSLGRQSTDTQYF
CDR3 length: 15
V gene: TRBV7-7
J gene: TRBJ2-3

CDR3 protein: CASSLYLDGNQPQHF
CDR3 length: 15
V gene: TRBV7-9
J gene: TRBJ1-5

CDR3 protein: CASTWTPGHTTGGTGELFF
CDR3 length: 19
V gene: TRBV9
J gene: TRBJ2-2

CDR3 protein: CASSLTTGGWSPLHF
CDR3 length: 15
V gene: TRBV7-2
J gene: TRBJ1-6

CDR3 protein: CASRFTGGQVTQYF
CDR3 length: 14
V gene: TRBV12-2
J gene: TRBJ2-3